This paragraph reports one T cell receptor (beta chain). Its antigen is currently unknown. The data stem from a study of T cells in Graves' hyperthyroidism and ophthalmopathy. Across the study: Peripheral blood specimens were obtained at initial diagnosis, prior to any treatment. Notes on the study in general: Blood also showed most of the thyroid clonotypes that were expanded above 0.001. With a median lead of about six months before onset, the model predicted ophthalmopathy.

RNA transcripts yielded amplified TCR beta CDR3 regions. TCR CDR3 underwent first-round RT-PCR with the HTBI primer set. Each CDR3 protein is one row after TCRdb ran MiXCR on the multiplex PCR reads. Of about 200,000 distinct CDR3 sequences in the sample, roughly a sixth were seen once. J lost 3 bases, V lost 3 bases, and 7 bases had no gene match. This CDR3 contains 16 residues. The germline CDR1 and CDR2 sequences are KGHSH and LQKENI. In patients aged 18 to 65, hyperthyroidism was newly diagnosed, with duration under 2 months. This sequence joins TRBV18 and TRBJ2-5; TRBD1 matches 10 bases. What was sequenced was blood. The origin of this receptor is a woman aged 45-60 years with Graves' hyperthyroidism. CDR3 residues: CASSPTGQGREETQYF. The DNA for the CDR3 is TGTGCCAGCTCACCTACGGGACAGGGGAGGGAAGAGACCCAGTACTTC.